The 9 T cell receptor beta chains below come from one sample, sequenced in a study of T cells in Graves' hyperthyroidism and ophthalmopathy. Regions amplified from RNA transcripts were the TCR beta CDR3 regions. RT-PCR in the first round (using the HTBI primer set) targeted the TCR CDR3. Using its own MiXCR run on the multiplex PCR reads, TCRdb lists one record per CDR3 protein. This table has fewer than 550,000 distinct CDR3 sequences, around 14% appearing once. The sample consisted of blood. These TCRs come from a woman between 18 and 29 years old with Graves' hyperthyroidism.

In its sample, this clonotype was seen many times. V is TRBV29-1 and J is TRBJ2-1, with a possible D match to TRBD1 (6 bases). The V end lost 4 bases, the J end lost 8 bases, and 18 bases lay between the germline ends. The germline V gene encodes CDR1 SQVTM and CDR2 ANQGSEA. This CDR3 has 14 amino acids. Here the CDR3 DNA reads TGCAGCGTTGTAGGGAGAGGGGGTCTTTATGAGCAGTTCTTC. Amino acids: CSVVGRGGLYEQFF.

V usage is TRBV25-1 and J usage is TRBJ2-7; 8 nucleotides match TRBD1. Per the germline V gene, CDR1 is MGHDK and CDR2 is SYGVNS. This CDR3 has 10 amino acids. The V segment lost 8 bases and the J segment 9 bases; nucleotides outside the gene matches: 3. In DNA form, the CDR3 reads TGTGCCAGCGACAGGGGCGGGCAGTACTTC. It translates to CASDRGGQYF.

Ten or more counts support this clonotype. The chain employs TRBV29-1 and TRBJ2-5; possibly TRBD1 for D (5 bases). The CDR3 contains 14 residues. Deletions cut 3 bases from V and 2 bases from J, with 13 bases between. Germline V lookup: CDR1 SQVTM, CDR2 ANQGSEA. In DNA form, the CDR3 reads TGCAGCGTTGATCAGGGTTTGGGGCAAGAGACCCAGTACTTC. This translates into CSVDQGLGQETQYF.

The table lists this clonotype with a few counts. CDR3 loop: CASPRGANYGYTF. The CDR3 coding sequence is TGTGCCAGCCCCAGGGGGGCTAACTATGGCTACACCTTC. The chain combines TRBV2 with TRBJ1-2; 7 bases map to TRBD1. Germline CDR1 and CDR2: SNHLY and FYNNEI. J lost 0 bases, V lost 8 bases, and 3 bases had no gene match. This CDR3 is 13 amino acids long.

The table lists this clonotype with a few counts. The gene calls are TRBV4-2 and TRBJ1-5; 7 nucleotides agree with TRBD1. V lost 6 bases and J lost 5; bases outside the gene matches: 10. The length of the CDR3 is 15 residues. Germline CDR1 is LGHNA and CDR2 is YNFKEQ. CDR3 DNA sequence: TGTGCCAGCAGACCCGGGACAGATACCTATCAGCCCCAGCATTTT. Encoded protein: CASRPGTDTYQPQHF.

Many counts were recorded for this clonotype. The J gene is TRBJ2-3, the V gene TRBV7-6, with 8 bases lining up with TRBD2. CDR3 length: 14 amino acids. The J segment lost 10 bases and the V segment lost 1 base, leaving 7 bases of the junction unmatched. Germline CDR1 reads SGHVS; CDR2 reads FNYEAQ. In DNA form, the CDR3 reads TGTGCCAGCAGCTTAGTAGAGGGGACTAGTTCGCAGTATTTT. Translating it yields CASSLVEGTSSQYF.

This clonotype was seen at least ten times. The chain recombines TRBV29-1 with TRBJ2-2, with D perhaps TRBD1 or TRBD2 (5 bases each). Germline V lookup: CDR1 SQVTM, CDR2 ANQGSEA. V was clipped by 5 bases and J by 4 bases, with 11 bases between them. The CDR3 has 13 residues. CDR3 amino acids: CSVRRDLTGELFF. In DNA form, the CDR3 reads TGCAGCGTTCGCCGGGACCTCACCGGGGAGCTGTTTTTT.

This chain links TRBV20-1 with TRBJ2-2; 10 nucleotides line up with TRBD1. Unmatched junction bases numbered 6, after V lost 1 base and J lost 7 bases. Germline V gene lookup returns CDR1 DFQATT and CDR2 SNEGSKA (reference sequence). This CDR3 has 15 residues. DNA of the CDR3: TGCAGTGCTAGAGCCGGGACAGGGGAGGGCGGGGAGCTGTTTTTT. Amino acids: CSARAGTGEGGELFF.

This clonotype was counted a few times. A much larger clone lies one base from this, so it may be a read error. The gene calls are TRBV28 and TRBJ1-3; maybe TRBD1 (5 bases). V was trimmed by 6 bases and J by 8 bases, leaving 17 bases between them. The CDR3 consists of 14 residues. Per the germline V gene, CDR1 is MDHEN and CDR2 is SYDVKM. CDR3 protein: CASSGGDGRDTIYF. CDR3 bases: TGTGCCAGCAGCGGGGGGGACGGAAGAGACACCATATATTTT.